The clone carrying this T cell receptor beta chain was recorded a few times. The CDR3 covers 14 residues. V trimming: 4 bases; J trimming: 7 bases; junction bases outside the gene matches: 6. Germline V CDR1 and CDR2: SGHRS, YFSETQ. PCR used 60 Vbeta primers and 13 Jbeta primers. The repertoire was sequenced with immunoSEQ multiplex PCR; TCRdb's copy has only in-frame clones and lacks some. The sample gives 120,000 to 150,000 clones, about three quarters of which show up once; less than 2% is in the top ten. These data are taken from a study of cytomegalovirus exposure and HLA in healthy donors. Sequenced: PBMCs. The chain joins TRBV5-1 to TRBJ2-1, with 9 positions matching TRBD1. The receptor was derived from a woman aged 25 to 39 in good health and CMV-seronegative. The CDR3 DNA follows: TGCGCCAGCAGCCTCACCGGGACAGGGAATGAGCAGTTCTTC. It codes for CASSLTGTGNEQFF. Full variable domain (missing parts from reference TRBV5-1 and TRBJ2-1): KAGVTQTPRYLIKTRGQQVTLSCSPISGHRSVSWYQQTPGQGLQFLFEYFSETQRNKGNFPGRFSGRQFSNSRSEMNVSTLELGDSALYLCASSLTGTGNEQFFGPGTRLTVL.